This is a list of T cell receptor beta chains from one sample in a study of T cells in tuberculosis. Libraries were prepared by immunoSEQ multiplex PCR; TCRdb keeps only in-frame clonotypes and omits some of them. The sample lists 25,000 to 30,000 clones; about 92% were seen once. Sequences were obtained from PBMCs. Every receptor here comes from a donor aged 10 to 29 with latent tuberculosis or without tuberculosis infection. Both conserved end residues are part of each CDR3. D genes are given only for firm matches. Not all rows give a size; the values are once, few, many and, for expanded clones, a class.

d_gene | abundance | j_gene | v_gene | CDR3aa | CDR3nt
TRBD2 | - | TRBJ2-3 | TRBV27 | CASSLMTSGRVDTQYF | TGTGCCAGCAGTTTGATGACTAGCGGGAGGGTGGATACGCAGTATTTT
- | - | TRBJ2-4 | TRBV27 | CASRWTVENIQYF | TGTGCCAGCAGATGGACAGTTGAAAACATTCAGTACTTC
- | - | TRBJ2-2 | TRBV7-2 | CASSLARLVSGELFF | TGTGCCAGCAGCTTAGCGAGACTTGTCTCCGGGGAGCTGTTTTTT
TRBD1 | - | TRBJ2-5 | TRBV11-2 | CASSLGTGAQETQYF | TGTGCCAGCAGCTTAGGCACAGGGGCCCAAGAGACCCAGTACTTC
TRBD1 | - | TRBJ2-2 | TRBV5-4 | CASSYRQGEGGELFF | TGTGCCAGCAGTTATCGACAGGGGGAGGGCGGGGAGCTGTTTTTT
TRBD2 | once | TRBJ2-3 | TRBV4-1 | CASNINSGSLGDTQYF | TGCGCCAGCAACATCAATAGCGGGAGTTTAGGAGATACGCAGTATTTT
TRBD1 | - | TRBJ1-5 | TRBV6-5 | CASSHETGGGQPQHF | TGTGCCAGCAGTCACGAGACAGGGGGGGGTCAGCCCCAGCATTTT
TRBD2 | - | TRBJ2-4 | TRBV23-1 | CASSHSREGKNIQYF | TGCGCCAGCAGTCATTCCCGGGAGGGCAAAAACATTCAGTACTTC
- | - | TRBJ2-7 | TRBV28 | CASANEDWREKYF | TGTGCCAGCGCGAATGAGGATTGGCGAGAAAAGTACTTC
- | - | TRBJ1-2 | TRBV5-4 | CASSPTYGVYGYTF | TGTGCCAGCAGCCCAACCTACGGAGTGTATGGCTACACCTTC
- | - | TRBJ1-2 | TRBV7-2 | CASSLSRVNYGYTF | TGTGCCAGCAGCCTCTCCAGGGTCAATTATGGCTACACCTTC
TRBD2 | - | TRBJ2-3 | TRBV5-1 | CASSSTSGGTDTQYF | TGCGCCAGCAGCTCAACTAGCGGGGGCACAGATACGCAGTATTTT
- | - | TRBJ2-5 | TRBV7-6 | CASSLAGFRETQYF | TGTGCCAGCAGCTTAGCCGGGTTTAGGGAGACCCAGTACTTC